The 23 T cell receptor beta chains listed next were all sequenced from one sample in a study of T cell responses to AZD1222 COVID-19 vaccine. The protocol was immunoSEQ multiplex PCR, while the TCRdb copy is restricted to in-frame clones and leaves out a portion. The sample lists approximately 140,000 clones, roughly nine tenths seen once, with around 3% in the top ten. The sequencing used peripheral blood, collected on day 0 of AZD1222 vaccination. The receptor set was obtained from an adult in good health.

The gene calls are TRBV6-5 and TRBJ1-6; no firm D call. V dropped 2 bases and J dropped 8 bases, with 7 bases sitting between them. Germline V gives CDR1 MNHEY, CDR2 SVGAGI. This CDR3 has 13 amino acids. The CDR3 bases are TGTGCCAGCAGTTACGGGGTACATTCACCCCTCCACTTT. Translated: CASSYGVHSPLHF.

The chain employs TRBV16 and TRBJ2-7; 9 nucleotides line up with TRBD1. After removal of 3 bases from V and 6 bases from J, the junction contained 9 bases not matched to a gene. Germline V lookup: CDR1 KGHSY, CDR2 FQNENV. The CDR3 has 15 residues. CDR3 bases: TGTGCCAGCAGCCACTCCGGGACAGGGTTGAGCGAGCAGTACTTC. Translation gives CASSHSGTGLSEQYF.

The chain couples TRBV19 to TRBJ2-3; unclear D gene. This CDR3 has 18 residues. Trimming removed 10 bases from V and 8 bases from J, with 34 bases in between. The germline CDR1 and CDR2 sequences are LNHDA and SQIVND (reference sequence). The CDR3 loop is CATSALTGLGSIKGTQYF. The CDR3 DNA reads TGTGCCACCTCAGCCCTGACCGGGCTAGGGTCAATTAAGGGTACGCAGTATTTT. Filled out from reference TRBV19 and TRBJ2-3, the complete variable domain reads DGGITQSPKYLFRKEGQNVTLSCEQNLNHDAMYWYRQDPGQGLRLIYYSQIVNDFQKGDIAEGYSVSREKKESFPLTVTSAQKNPTAFYLCATSALTGLGSIKGTQYFGPGTRLTVL.

The V call is TRBV12-5, the J call TRBJ1-1; D uncertain. Germline V gene lookup returns CDR1 LGHNT and CDR2 FRNRAP. This CDR3 spans 14 amino acids. Trimming removed 0 bases from V and 1 base from J, with 6 bases in between. The CDR3 is CASGLVLANTEAFF. The CDR3 coding sequence is TGTGCTAGTGGTTTGGTCTTAGCGAACACTGAAGCTTTCTTT.

V and J are TRBV5-1 and TRBJ2-7, with 8 bases fitting TRBD2. V lost 3 bases, J lost 1 base, and 9 bases stayed unmatched. Germline CDR1 SGHRS, CDR2 YFSETQ. The CDR3 runs 16 residues. The CDR3 reads CASSSELAVGSYEQYF. CDR3 nucleotides: TGCGCCAGCAGCTCTGAACTAGCGGTTGGTTCCTACGAGCAGTACTTC.

CDR3 protein: CASSATSGRAYEQYF. The CDR3 DNA reads TGTGCCAGCAGCGCCACTAGCGGGAGGGCCTACGAGCAGTACTTC. The J gene is TRBJ2-7, the V gene TRBV7-2; 13 bases agree with TRBD2. V was clipped by 5 bases and J by 2 bases; unmatched bases: 3. The CDR3 extends over 15 amino acids. Germline CDR1 is SGHTA and CDR2 is FQGNSA.

This chain connects TRBV6-1 to TRBJ2-5; 12 bases are shared with TRBD2. The CDR3 length is 15 residues. Germline loops: CDR1 MNHNS, CDR2 SASEGT. J gave up 4 bases and V 3 bases, and 3 bases lay outside the gene matches. The CDR3 sequence is CASSEGLAGGETQYF. The CDR3 DNA reads TGTGCCAGCAGTGAGGGACTAGCGGGCGGAGAGACCCAGTACTTC.

V and J are TRBV7-9 and TRBJ1-2; no clear D. CDR1 is SEHNR, CDR2 FQNEAQ, per germline (reference sequence). This CDR3 contains 13 residues. Trimming shortened V by 1 base and J by 4 bases, and 7 bases separated the two germline ends. For the CDR3, the DNA is TGTGCCAGCAGCTTAGGGGGAAGCTATGGCTACACCTTC. Encoded protein: CASSLGGSYGYTF.

The CDR3 region has the DNA TGTGCCAGCAGTGGGACAGGGGGAGATCAGCCCCAGCATTTT. Its translation is CASSGTGGDQPQHF. The chain is built from TRBV25-1 and TRBJ1-5; 10 nucleotides agree with TRBD1. The length of the CDR3 is 14 residues. CDR1 and CDR2 (germline): MGHDK, SYGVNS. V lost 4 bases, J lost 5 bases, and 2 bases stayed unmatched. The variable domain in full, with the rest retrieved from reference TRBV25-1 and TRBJ1-5, is EADIYQTPRYLVIGTGKKITLECSQTMGHDKMYWYQQDPGMELHLIHYSYGVNSTEKGDLSSESTVSRIRTEHFPLTLESARPSHTSQYLCASSGTGGDQPQHFGDGTRLSIL.

This rearrangement joins TRBV7-8 to TRBJ1-1; D is ambiguous. Germline V gives CDR1 SGHVS, CDR2 FQNEAQ. Trimming shortened V by 5 bases and J by 1 base, and 8 bases separated the two germline ends. CDR3 length equals 13 residues. The CDR3, as DNA: TGTGCCAGCAGCCCGACCAGGAACACTGAAGCTTTCTTT. Amino acid sequence: CASSPTRNTEAFF.

J is TRBJ2-7 and V is TRBV5-6; 10 nucleotides agree with TRBD2. This CDR3 comprises 13 residues. The germline V gene has CDR1 SGHDT and CDR2 YYEEEE. J gave up 4 bases and V 3 bases, and 1 base lay outside the gene matches. The CDR3 loop is CASSSTSGYEQYF. The DNA for the CDR3 is TGTGCCAGCAGCTCGACTAGCGGGTACGAGCAGTACTTC.

This chain uses TRBV10-3 with TRBJ1-1, with 9 bases that match TRBD1. In germline, CDR1 is ENHRY, CDR2 SYGVKD. With V trimmed by 7 bases and J by 5 bases, 11 bases remained unmatched. This CDR3 has 15 residues. The CDR3, as DNA: TGTGCCATCAAAGGGACAGGGATAGCGCGGACTGAAGCTTTCTTT. Translated: CAIKGTGIARTEAFF.

The chain joins TRBV19 to TRBJ1-6; D is ambiguous. Germline CDR1 reads LNHDA; CDR2 reads SQIVND (reference sequence). Trimming took off 0 bases at V and 12 bases at J, with 6 bases between the two ends. The CDR3 sequence is 12 residues long. CDR3 sequence: CASSIDVLPLHF. Written as DNA, the CDR3 is TGTGCCAGTAGTATAGATGTCTTACCCCTCCACTTT.

V usage is TRBV19 and J usage is TRBJ1-1, with 8 positions matching TRBD1. J gave up 4 bases and V 5 bases, and 9 bases lay outside the gene matches. CDR1 and CDR2 (germline): LNHDA, SQIVND (reference sequence). The CDR3 is made up of 15 amino acids. As DNA, the CDR3 is TGTGCCAGTAGTGTACTACAGGGGGAGGTCACTGAAGCTTTCTTT. Translation: CASSVLQGEVTEAFF.

V and J are TRBV29-1 and TRBJ1-1; D may be TRBD1 (6 bases). V was cut by 5 bases and J by 1 base, with 14 bases left in between. The CDR3 totals 14 residues. Germline CDR1 is SQVTM and CDR2 is ANQGSEA. The CDR3 is CSVTGSHTNTEAFF. CDR3 nucleotide sequence: TGCAGCGTTACAGGGTCTCATACGAACACTGAAGCTTTCTTT.

The rearrangement uses TRBV11-2 and TRBJ2-1, with D unresolved. V dropped 5 bases and J dropped 2 bases, with 10 bases sitting between them. Germline assignment: CDR1 SGHAT and CDR2 FQNNGV. The CDR3 contains 14 residues. In nucleotides, the CDR3 is TGTGCCAGCAGCCGGAGCCTCCCCTACAATGAGCAGTTCTTC. Translated: CASSRSLPYNEQFF.

This clone has a single count. The J gene is TRBJ2-2, the V gene TRBV7-8; D remains ambiguous. CDR3 length equals 12 residues. Germline CDR1 SGHVS, CDR2 FQNEAQ. The CDR3 region is CAGWRNTGELFF. CDR3 in DNA: TGTGCTGGATGGCGGAACACCGGGGAGCTGTTTTTT. The entire variable domain, with the rest obtained from reference TRBV7-8 and TRBJ2-2, is as follows: GAGVSQSPRYKVAKRGQDVALRCDPISGHVSLFWYQQALGQGPEFLTYFQNEAQLDKSGLPSDRFFAERPEGSVSTLKIQRTQQEDSAVYLCAGWRNTGELFFGEGSRLTVL.

The chain is built from TRBV9 and TRBJ1-1; TRBD1 aligns across 12 bases. Trimming removed 3 bases from V and 3 bases from J; junction bases left unmatched: 6. The germline V gene has CDR1 SGDLS and CDR2 YYNGEE. The CDR3 sequence is 16 residues long. The CDR3 is CASSGGQGAWDTEAFF. The DNA of the CDR3 is TGTGCCAGCAGCGGGGGACAGGGGGCATGGGACACTGAAGCTTTCTTT.

The chain joins TRBV5-1 to TRBJ2-3; tentative D call: TRBD2 (6 bases). Germline V gene data show CDR1 as SGHRS and CDR2 as YFSETQ. The CDR3 extends over 16 amino acids. Between the trimmed V and J ends, which lost 2 bases and 2 bases, there was a span of 15 bases. CDR3 in DNA: TGCGCCAGCAGCTTTCGACTCGGGAGCCCCACAGATACGCAGTATTTT. It yields the protein CASSFRLGSPTDTQYF.

The table lists this clone with a count of one. The chain is built from TRBV6-1 and TRBJ2-2; D is uncertain. The CDR3 covers 14 residues. In germline, CDR1 is MNHNS, CDR2 SASEGT. Trimming took off 0 bases at V and 6 bases at J, with 8 bases between the two ends. The CDR3 spells CASSEAVEAGELFF. CDR3 nucleotides: TGTGCCAGCAGTGAAGCGGTAGAGGCCGGGGAGCTGTTTTTT.

The V call is TRBV6-5, the J call TRBJ2-7; no clear D. V was cut by 5 bases and J by 5 bases, with 19 bases left in between. Germline CDR1 reads MNHEY; CDR2 reads SVGAGI. CDR3 size: 15 residues. CDR3 region: CASSRTQSTPHEQYF. As DNA, the CDR3 is TGTGCCAGCAGTAGGACCCAATCGACCCCCCACGAGCAGTACTTC.

J is TRBJ1-2 and V is TRBV14, with D unresolved. V lost 1 base and J 5 bases, leaving 11 bases between the germline ends. Germline loops: CDR1 SGHDN, CDR2 FVKESK. CDR3 size: 14 residues. The CDR3 bases are TGTGCCAGCAGCCAAGTGCTGGGGTTTTATGGCTACACCTTC. Protein sequence: CASSQVLGFYGYTF.

This clone was counted a few times. The V gene is TRBV30, the J gene TRBJ1-2; a possible D gene is TRBD1 (5 bases). Trimming shortened V by 6 bases and J by 2 bases, and 25 bases separated the two germline ends. Germline-derived CDR1 and CDR2 are GTSNPN and SVGIG (reference sequence). The CDR3 totals 17 residues. CDR3 residues: CACLRAPLSFLNYGYTF. The CDR3 DNA is TGTGCCTGTCTCAGGGCCCCCTTATCCTTTTTGAACTATGGCTACACCTTC.